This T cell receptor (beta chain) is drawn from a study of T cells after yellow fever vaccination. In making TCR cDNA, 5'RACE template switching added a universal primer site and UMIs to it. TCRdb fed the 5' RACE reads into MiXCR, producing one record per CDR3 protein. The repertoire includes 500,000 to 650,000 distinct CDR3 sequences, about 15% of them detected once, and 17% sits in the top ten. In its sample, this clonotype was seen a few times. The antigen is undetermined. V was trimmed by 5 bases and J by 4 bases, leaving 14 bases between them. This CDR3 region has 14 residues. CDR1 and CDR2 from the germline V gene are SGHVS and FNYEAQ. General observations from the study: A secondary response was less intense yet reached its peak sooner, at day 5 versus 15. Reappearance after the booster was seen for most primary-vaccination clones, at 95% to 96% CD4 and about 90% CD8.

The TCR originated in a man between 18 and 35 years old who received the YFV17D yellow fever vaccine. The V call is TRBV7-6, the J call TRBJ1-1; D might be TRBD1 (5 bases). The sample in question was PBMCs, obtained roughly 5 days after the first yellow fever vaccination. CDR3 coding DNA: TGTGCCAGCAGCGATGGTATGGGGCCCACTGAAGCTTTCTTT. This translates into CASSDGMGPTEAFF.